These 14 T cell receptor beta chains were all obtained from the same sample, sequenced in a study of spatial heterogeneity in lung cancer (dated by TCRdb to about 2019). The receptor library was made with 5' RACE. TCRdb names NextSeq 500 as the instrument used. TCRdb itself trimmed the public reads at Q25 with fastp, ran MiXCR and retained productive beta chains. Rows with one shared CDR3 protein collapse into an entry with the most common genes and DNA. This sample has approximately 160 distinct CDR3 sequences in its table, and 20% to 25% of those were observed once. Over 50% of the sample is in the top ten clones. Antigen specificity for these receptors is unknown. Results and caveats for the whole study, not just this receptor: The tumor nonsynonymous mutation count correlated with the number of expanded alpha and beta TCRs within the tumor.

The time point label for this specimen denotes: sample taken at primary tumor resection. Sequencing was performed on lung tumor tissue, taken at surgery. The receptors shown here come from a female donor with early-stage non-small cell lung cancer.

There are a few counts of this clonotype. Found in a library prepared for alpha chains, this beta chain is an off-target read, and its abundance has little meaning. This chain links TRBV5-1 with TRBJ1-1, with D perhaps TRBD1 (5 bases). Trimming took 0 bases from V and 4 from J, leaving 10 bases between them. This CDR3 region has 14 residues. Germline V gives CDR1 SGHRS, CDR2 YFSETQ. The CDR3 region is CASSLDSQGTEAFF. Written as DNA, the CDR3 is TGCGCCAGCAGCTTGGACAGCCAGGGCACTGAAGCTTTCTTT.

As for this clonotype: A much larger clone sits a single nucleotide away, making a read error possible. Likely a read error: the CDR3 ends without its conserved phenylalanine or tryptophan. Being off target in a library aimed at alpha chains, this beta chain has a size of little meaning. The chain has TRBV12-3 or TRBV12-4 and TRBJ1-2; no firm D call. The CDR3 runs to 15 residues. V shed 3 bases and J shed 8 bases, with 19 bases lying between them. The chain's CDR3 is CASSFGPRSPGGYTI. The DNA of the CDR3 is TGTGCCAGCAGTTTTGGTCCGAGATCCCCGGGGGGCTACACCATC.

This clonotype is classed as hyperexpanded. This beta chain appears as a stray read in a library generated for alpha chains; its size is not informative. The rearrangement links TRBV6-5 to TRBJ2-7; TRBD1 might be the D (5 bases). Between the trimmed V and J ends, which lost 0 bases and 6 bases, there was a span of 9 bases. CDR3 length equals 13 residues. Germline CDR1 MNHEY, CDR2 SVGAGI. DNA for the CDR3: TGTGCCAGCAGTTACTCGAAGGGGTCCGAGCAGTACTTC. As protein: CASSYSKGSEQYF.

This clonotype ranks as hyperexpanded. Because the library targeted alpha chains, this beta chain is an off-target read whose size means little. J is TRBJ2-1 and V is TRBV6-2 or TRBV6-3, with D possibly being TRBD1 (5 bases). Germline-derived CDR1 and CDR2 are MNHEY and SVGEGT. CDR3 size: 13 residues. Trimming cost V 2 bases and J 8 bases, with 10 bases left between them. CDR3 DNA: TGTGCCAGCAGTTACGGGGCCGAGTATGAGCAGTTCTTC. Translation gives CASSYGAEYEQFF.

This clonotype was detected once. This beta chain was picked up by a library intended for alpha chains and is off target, so its count carries little meaning. The chain couples TRBV24-1 to TRBJ1-5; D not certain. The germline V gene encodes CDR1 KGHDR and CDR2 SFDVKD. V shed 0 bases and J shed 3 bases, with 5 bases lying between them. The CDR3 sequence is 14 residues long. In nucleotides, the CDR3 is TGTGCCACCAGTGATTTGAGTATCAATCAGCCCCAGCATTTT. The encoded protein is CATSDLSINQPQHF.

As for this clonotype: As an off-target read in a library built for alpha chains, this beta chain has a frequency of little significance. The chain links TRBV6-4 to TRBJ2-7; D might be TRBD1 (6 bases). Trimming took off 0 bases at V and 3 bases at J, with 9 bases between the two ends. The CDR3 has 14 residues. Germline V gene sequence: CDR1 MRHNA, CDR2 SNTAGT. CDR3 in DNA: TGTGCCAGCAGTGACTCGGCAGGGGACTACGAGCAGTACTTC. Encoded protein: CASSDSAGDYEQYF.

By sample fraction, this clonotype is hyperexpanded (1% or more). Since it is a stray read in a library aimed at alpha chains, this beta chain has a size that is not meaningful. The gene calls are TRBV6-2 or TRBV6-3 and TRBJ1-2; maybe TRBD1 (6 bases). Per the germline V gene, CDR1 is MNHEY and CDR2 is SVGEGT. Trimming took 6 bases from V and 4 from J, leaving 12 bases between them. The CDR3 runs to 13 residues. The CDR3 DNA reads TGTGCCAGCAGGGGGACATCAACCTATGGCTACACCTTC. Protein product: CASRGTSTYGYTF.

A note on this clonotype: The library was designed around alpha chains, so this beta chain is a stray read whose abundance carries little weight. The rearrangement links TRBV10-2 to TRBJ2-1; 7 bases align to TRBD2. The CDR3 runs 12 residues. V lost 6 bases and J lost 6; bases outside the gene matches: 2. Germline CDR1 and CDR2: WSHSY and SAAADI. The CDR3 loop is CASSGTTNEQFF. The CDR3 DNA is TGCGCCAGCAGCGGGACTACCAATGAGCAGTTCTTC.

A remark on this clonotype: Within a library made for alpha chains, this beta chain is off target, and its count is uninformative. The chain joins TRBV13 to TRBJ2-7; 7 positions match TRBD1. The junction had 6 bases not matched to a gene; V was cut back by 5 bases and J by 2 bases. Germline loops: CDR1 PRHDT, CDR2 FYEKMQ (reference sequence). The length of the CDR3 is 14 residues. The chain's CDR3 is CASSQEGQAYEQYF. As DNA, the CDR3 is TGTGCCAGCAGCCAGGAAGGACAGGCCTACGAGCAGTACTTC.

As concerns this clonotype: This beta chain is a stray read from a library made for alpha chains; its abundance is not meaningful. The chain uses TRBV7-8 and TRBJ2-3; D remains ambiguous. The germline V and J ends were trimmed by 5 bases and 4 bases, with 10 bases remaining between them. CDR1 and CDR2 from the germline V gene are SGHVS and FQNEAQ. The CDR3 spans 13 residues. The CDR3 is CASSPTRADTQYF. The CDR3 region has the DNA TGTGCCAGCAGCCCAACCCGGGCAGATACGCAGTATTTT.

This clonotype is termed large. This beta chain is an unintended read in a library built for alpha chains; its size means little. The J gene is TRBJ2-5, the V gene TRBV5-1; D gene unclear. Per the germline V gene, CDR1 is SGHRS and CDR2 is YFSETQ. V shed 2 bases and J shed 5 bases, with 7 bases lying between them. CDR3 length equals 12 residues. CDR3 amino acids: CASSLGPETQYF. CDR3 in DNA: TGCGCCAGCAGCTTAGGGCCGGAGACCCAGTACTTC.

Sample share makes this clonotype large. Because this beta chain is a stray read in a library intended to capture alpha chains, its abundance should not be given much weight. This chain links TRBV7-9 with TRBJ2-5; D possibly corresponds to TRBD2 (5 bases). The CDR3 is made up of 14 amino acids. Per germline, CDR1 SEHNR and CDR2 FQNEAQ (reference sequence). The germline V and J ends were trimmed by 3 bases and 0 bases, with 8 bases remaining between them. The CDR3 coding sequence is TGTGCCAGCAGCTTGGAGGAGTACCAAGAGACCCAGTACTTC. Its translation is CASSLEEYQETQYF.

As regards this clonotype: This beta chain is off target for a library built for alpha chains, so its abundance means little. This sequence joins TRBV18 and TRBJ2-5; possible D gene TRBD1, 6 bases. Germline loops: CDR1 KGHSH, CDR2 LQKENI. Trimming removed 2 bases at V and 2 bases at J, with 21 bases between. The CDR3 covers 18 residues. CDR3 loop: CASSPNRQGTYTQETQYF. DNA of the CDR3: TGTGCCAGCTCACCAAATCGGCAGGGGACCTATACACAAGAGACCCAGTACTTC.

Details on this clonotype: Within a library made for alpha chains, this beta chain is off target, and its count is uninformative. The chain uses TRBV5-1 and TRBJ1-1; D is undetermined. The CDR3 has 14 residues. CDR1 is SGHRS and CDR2 is YFSETQ in the germline V gene. Trimming stripped 0 bases from V and 8 bases from J, with 14 bases between. This CDR3 reads CASSLAPGLKEAFF. DNA of the CDR3: TGCGCCAGCAGCTTGGCCCCGGGATTGAAAGAAGCTTTCTTT.